This T cell receptor beta chain was identified in a study of shared clonotypes between healthy human individuals. CD45RO-negative, CCR7-selected cells formed the naive CD8 fraction, which excluded terminally differentiated effector memory CD45RA+ cells. V was pared by 10 bases and J by 5 bases, with 12 bases of the junction left unmatched. This CDR3 is 14 amino acids long. Germline-derived CDR1 and CDR2 are MNHEY and SMNVEV (reference sequence). Overall study results and limits: Shared across a few donors were around 5% of the naive CD4 clonotypes.

Deep level was the assay's run setting. Using immunoSEQ multiplex PCR, the repertoire was profiled, and TCRdb retains in-frame clones only, with some absent. The sample consists of around 1.9 million clones, 80% to 95% of them appearing once. A note on this clone: Its cognate antigen is unknown.

This clonotype was sampled from a man younger than 30 in good health. Some clones in this sample may be carry-over from other donors' samples. This chain uses TRBV27 with TRBJ2-7; 9 bases align to TRBD1. Sequences were obtained from naive CD8+ T cells from PBMCs. The CDR3 region has the DNA TGTGCCACCTCGACCTCCGGGACAGGGAACGAGCAGTACTTC. Translating gives CATSTSGTGNEQYF.